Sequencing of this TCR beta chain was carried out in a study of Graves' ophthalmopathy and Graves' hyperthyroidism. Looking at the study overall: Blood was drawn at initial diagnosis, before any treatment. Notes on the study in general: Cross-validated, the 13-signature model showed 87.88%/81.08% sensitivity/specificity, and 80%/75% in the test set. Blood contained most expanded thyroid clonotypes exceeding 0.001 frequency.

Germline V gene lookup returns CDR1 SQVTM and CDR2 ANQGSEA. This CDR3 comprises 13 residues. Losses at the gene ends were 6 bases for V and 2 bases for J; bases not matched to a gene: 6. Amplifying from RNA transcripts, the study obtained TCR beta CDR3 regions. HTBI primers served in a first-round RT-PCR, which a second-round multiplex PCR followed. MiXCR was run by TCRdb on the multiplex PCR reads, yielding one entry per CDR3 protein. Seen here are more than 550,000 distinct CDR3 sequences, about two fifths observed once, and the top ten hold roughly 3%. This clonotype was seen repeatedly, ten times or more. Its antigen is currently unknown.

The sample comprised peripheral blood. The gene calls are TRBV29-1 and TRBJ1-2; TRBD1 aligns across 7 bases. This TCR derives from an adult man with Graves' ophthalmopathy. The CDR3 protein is CSVRDRQNYGYTF. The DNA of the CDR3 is TGCAGCGTCCGGGACAGACAAAACTATGGCTACACCTTC.